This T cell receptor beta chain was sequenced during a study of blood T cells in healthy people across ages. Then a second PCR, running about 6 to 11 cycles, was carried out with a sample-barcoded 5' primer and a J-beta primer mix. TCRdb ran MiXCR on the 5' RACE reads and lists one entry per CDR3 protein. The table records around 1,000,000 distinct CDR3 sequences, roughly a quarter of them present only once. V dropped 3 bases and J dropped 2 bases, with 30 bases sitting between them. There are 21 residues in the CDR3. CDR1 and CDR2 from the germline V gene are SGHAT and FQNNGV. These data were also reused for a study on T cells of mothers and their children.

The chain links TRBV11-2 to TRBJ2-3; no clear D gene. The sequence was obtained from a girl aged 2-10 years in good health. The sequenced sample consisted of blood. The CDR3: CASSFSRLDPTQKLITDTQYF. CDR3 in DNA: TGTGCCAGCAGCTTCTCCCGACTGGACCCTACCCAAAAACTCATCACAGATACGCAGTATTTT. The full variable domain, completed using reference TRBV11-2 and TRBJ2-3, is EAGVAQSPRYKIIEKRQSVAFWCNPISGHATLYWYQQILGQGPKLLIQFQNNGVVDDSQLPKDRFSAERLKGVDSTLKIQPAKLEDSAVYLCASSFSRLDPTQKLITDTQYFGPGTRLTVL.